The rows below give T cell receptor beta chains drawn from one sample of a study of OX40 agonist ivuxolimab in advanced cancers. Only in-frame clones appear in the TCRdb table, and some are missing; sequencing was by immunoSEQ multiplex PCR. Seen here are 55,000 to 80,000 clones, more than 70% observed once, and the top ten hold approximately 0.3%. The material sequenced was CD4+ or CD8+ T cells sorted from blood, taken in a trial of the OX40 agonist ivuxolimab. These receptor sequences come from an adult with an advanced solid tumor such as melanoma, head and neck, liver or kidney cancer. The CDR3 runs from the conserved cysteine through the conserved F or W. A D gene is named only where the DNA matches it firmly. Only part of the rows carry a size: once, few, many, or a class if the clone is expanded.

>.|.|TRBJ1-2|TRBV6-1
TGTGCCAGCAGTCTACAGCGACCTGAATCTGGCTACACCTTC
CASSLQRPESGYTF
>.|TRBD1|TRBJ1-1|TRBV5-1
TGCGCCAGCAGCTACCGGGGACAGGGGTCGGGGAACACTGAAGCTTTCTTT
CASSYRGQGSGNTEAFF
>.|.|TRBJ2-2|TRBV9
TGTGCCAGCAGCACCCAAAACACCGGGGAGCTGTTTTTT
CASSTQNTGELFF
>.|TRBD2|TRBJ2-1|TRBV11-3
TGTGCCAGCAGCTTAGATAATTGGGGGGGGCAGTTCTTC
CASSLDNWGGQFF
>.|.|TRBJ1-2|TRBV2
TGTGCCAGCAGTGCGTCGGGCAACTATGGCTACACCTTC
CASSASGNYGYTF
>.|TRBD2|TRBJ2-5|TRBV11-3
TGTGCCAGCAGCTCCGGGACTAGCGGGTGGCAAGAGACCCAGTACTTC
CASSSGTSGWQETQYF
>.|.|TRBJ2-7|TRBV7-9
TGTGCCAGCAGCTCGGGACATACCTACGAGCAGTACTTC
CASSSGHTYEQYF
>.|TRBD2|TRBJ2-5|TRBV28
TGTGCCAGCAGTTTAGAGGCTAGCGGTAGAGAGACCCAGTACTTC
CASSLEASGRETQYF
>.|TRBD2|TRBJ2-7|TRBV18
TGTGCCAGCTCACCGGGACTATCCTACGAGCAGTACTTC
CASSPGLSYEQYF
>.|TRBD1|TRBJ1-1|TRBV7-8
TGTGCCAGCAGCTACCGGGACAGGGTGAGGAACACTGAAGCTTTCTTT
CASSYRDRVRNTEAFF
>.|TRBD1|TRBJ2-3|TRBV27
TGTGCCAGCAGCCTTAGGGGGCTCGTAGATACGCAGTATTTT
CASSLRGLVDTQYF
>.|.|TRBJ2-2|TRBV15
TGTGCCACCAGCGGGGGGACAGAGACCGGGGAGCTGTTTTTT
CATSGGTETGELFF
>.|.|TRBJ2-7|TRBV28
TGTGCCAGCAGTCTCCCAGCTGGGGAGCAGTACTTC
CASSLPAGEQYF
>.|TRBD1|TRBJ2-7|TRBV27
TGTGCCAGCAGCTGGGGACAGGGGGCCAACGAGCAGTACTTC
CASSWGQGANEQYF
>few|.|TRBJ1-2|TRBV9
TGTGCCAGCAGCGCCCATAGAAGCGATGGCAGTATCTATGGCTACACCTTC
CASSAHRSDGSIYGYTF
>once|.|TRBJ1-2|TRBV19
TGTGCCAGTACCCCCCCGGGCAGGGGATATGGCTACACCTTC
CASTPPGRGYGYTF
>.|.|TRBJ2-5|TRBV7-9
TGTGCCAGCAGCTTAGATTTCCGGGAGACCCAGTACTTC
CASSLDFRETQYF
>once|TRBD2|TRBJ2-1|TRBV2
TGTGCCAGCAGGGGCGGGACTAGCAACAATGAGCAGTTCTTC
CASRGGTSNNEQFF
>.|.|TRBJ2-5|TRBV10-3
TGTGCCATCAGTGAGTCGAACGGGCAAGAGACCCAGTACTTC
CAISESNGQETQYF
>.|.|TRBJ2-5|TRBV7-6
TGTGCCAGCAGCGCCGGGATGCAAGAGACCCAGTACTTC
CASSAGMQETQYF